This TCR beta chain was retrieved from a study of chemoradiotherapy in HPV16-positive cancers (dated by TCRdb to 2022 to 2024). Study-wide context: Candidate HPV-specific T-cell clones and common TCR motifs were defined through functional T-cell assays on cells from two HPV16-positive patients. TCR repertoires from 86 patients with HPV-related cancers were then used to track the candidate HPV-specific TCRs and motifs. The study asked whether T-cell immunity against the HPV oncoproteins E6 and E7 changes during chemoradiotherapy and whether it affects survival. The research as a whole found: Only a couple of HPV16-positive patients were used to derive the functional definition of HPV-specific T cells, and the survival association was reported for HPV16-positive patients. Improved recurrence-free survival in HPV16-positive patients was associated with expansion of HPV-responsive T cells during chemoradiotherapy. Expansion of candidate HPV-specific clones and E7-related TCR motifs was observed in the tumor microenvironment during treatment, whereas no such expansion was observed for non-HPV-specific T cells.

Repertoires were sampled repeatedly over the course of chemoradiotherapy so that clonal expansion in the tumor microenvironment could be followed. A note on this clone: There is no known antigen for this receptor. No clone much larger than this one lies a single base away; base qualities are absent.

The library relied on the immunoSEQ multiplex PCR assay. In its TCRdb copy, this immuneACCESS table keeps in-frame sequences only and misses some clones. Where compared with another copy, unresolved V genes explain less than half of these, and the others have no known cause. The sample records about 14,000 clones, approximately 90% of which are singletons. The ten most abundant clones make up 4.3% of the sample. From its cysteine to its phenylalanine, the CDR3 spans 14 amino acids. Only CDR3 DNA remains: 42 bases, in frame from the first base. Relative to germline, V is 7 bases shorter and J is 0 bases shorter, with 12 bases between their ends. Taken from the germline V gene (reference sequence), the CDR1 and CDR2 loops are SGHNT and YYREEE.

This receptor was obtained from a human donor with HPV-associated anogenital cancer. Here the chain combines TRBV5-4 and TRBJ2-3, and perhaps TRBD1 as D gene, on 7 matching bases. The specimen was tumor tissue, collected from a patient who underwent chemoradiotherapy. CDR3 reads: CASSGGGSTDTQYF. Read as DNA, the sequence is TGTGCCAGCTCAGGAGGGGGCAGCACAGATACGCAGTATTTT.